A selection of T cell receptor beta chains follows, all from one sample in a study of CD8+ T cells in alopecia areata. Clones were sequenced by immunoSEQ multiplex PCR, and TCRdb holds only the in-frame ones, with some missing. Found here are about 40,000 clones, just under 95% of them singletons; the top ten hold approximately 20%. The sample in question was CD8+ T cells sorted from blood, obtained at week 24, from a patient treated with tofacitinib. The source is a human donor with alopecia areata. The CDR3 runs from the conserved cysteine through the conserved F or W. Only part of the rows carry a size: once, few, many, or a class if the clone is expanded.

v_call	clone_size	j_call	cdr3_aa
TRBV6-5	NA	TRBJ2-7	CASSPNRDEQYF
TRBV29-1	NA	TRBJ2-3	CSVELGDTQYF
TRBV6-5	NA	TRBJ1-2	CASSIGQGIYGYTF
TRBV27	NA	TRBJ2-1	CASSLHRDLQIGNEQLF
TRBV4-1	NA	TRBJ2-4	CASSQVTGTANIQYF
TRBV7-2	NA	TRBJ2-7	CASSLGNAYEQYF
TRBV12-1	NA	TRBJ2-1	CASSPLDCYNEQFF
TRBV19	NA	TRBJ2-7	CASSVKGSAYEQYF
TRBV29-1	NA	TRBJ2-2	CSVEKTPGGAGYGELFF
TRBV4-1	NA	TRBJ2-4	CASSQQTGQNIQYF
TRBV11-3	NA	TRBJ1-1	CASSSRQGGEAFF
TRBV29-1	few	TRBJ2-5	CSVEAEGQLETQYF
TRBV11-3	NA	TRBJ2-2	CASSHRLARAGELFF
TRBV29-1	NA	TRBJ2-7	CSVDGDRDAGEQYF
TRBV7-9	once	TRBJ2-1	CASSLVLSGEQFF
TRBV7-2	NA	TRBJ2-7	CASSFGTSWGYEQYF
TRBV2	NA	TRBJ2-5	CASSEDTSLMETQYF
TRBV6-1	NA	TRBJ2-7	CASSELAVLSYEQYF
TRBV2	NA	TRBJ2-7	CATTLSGGTGEYEQYF
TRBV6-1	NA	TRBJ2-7	CASAPRGSYEQYF
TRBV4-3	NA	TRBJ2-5	CASSQGFRTAEETQYF
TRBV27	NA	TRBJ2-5	CASFRTGWVRETQYF
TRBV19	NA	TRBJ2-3	CASSIGNTDTQYF
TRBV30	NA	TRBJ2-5	CAWSTSAGGPEETQYF
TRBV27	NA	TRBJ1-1	CASRIGPEAFF
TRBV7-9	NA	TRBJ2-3	CASSSLSGVDTQYF
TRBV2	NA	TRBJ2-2	CATQVTGELFF
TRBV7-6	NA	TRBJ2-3	CASSSSGGAEADTQYF
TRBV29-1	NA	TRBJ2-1	CSVGTGPYNEQFF
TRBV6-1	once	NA	CASDGQASYEQYF
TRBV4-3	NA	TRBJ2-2	CARRRDRGNTGELFF
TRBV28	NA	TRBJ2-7	CASSSSYEQYF
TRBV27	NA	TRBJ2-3	CASSRGDTQYF
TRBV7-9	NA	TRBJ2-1	CASSPTSGGIGYNEQFF
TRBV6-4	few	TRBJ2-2	CASSEQTTGELFF
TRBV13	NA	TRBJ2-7	CASCREGTYEQYF
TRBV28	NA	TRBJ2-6	CASSSSRPQSSGANVLTF
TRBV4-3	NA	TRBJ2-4	CASSQEGKLKNIQYF
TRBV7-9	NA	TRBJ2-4	CASSSGTALAKNIQYF
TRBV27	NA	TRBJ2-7	CASSPGERTYEQYF
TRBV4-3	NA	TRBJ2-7	CASRLSQKGGLSEQYF
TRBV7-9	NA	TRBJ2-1	CASSKGQEGNEQFF
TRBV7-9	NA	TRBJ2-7	CASSLAGQGGEQYF
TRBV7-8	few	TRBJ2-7	CASSLPARASYEQYF
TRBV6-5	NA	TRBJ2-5	CASSYSRGETQYF
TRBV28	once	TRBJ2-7	CASSPRQAYEQYF